This TCR beta chain was captured by sequencing in a study of T cells after yellow fever vaccination. TCRdb analysed the 5' RACE reads with MiXCR anew, one entry per CDR3 protein. The profile shows about 260,000 distinct CDR3 sequences, roughly 5% of them singletons. V was pared by 4 bases and J by 0 bases, with 11 bases between. This CDR3 has 15 amino acids. In this sample, this clonotype turned up a few times. Here the sequenced sample was CD4+ T cells sorted from PBMCs, taken on the day of the yellow fever booster vaccination. J is TRBJ2-3 and V is TRBV12-3 or TRBV12-4; D unclear. The receptor was isolated from a man aged 18 to 29 who received the YFV17D yellow fever vaccine. The CDR3 reads CASSYYSRSTDTQYF. The CDR3 DNA reads as TGTGCCAGCAGTTATTACAGTCGTAGCACAGATACGCAGTATTTT.